This entry lists 25 T cell receptor beta chains sequenced from one sample in a study of blood T cell dynamics during melanoma immunotherapy (dated by TCRdb to the early 2020s). This specimen's time point label, interpreted: week 3, after first cycle of checkpoint inhibitor. Library prep was done by the immunoSEQ multiplex PCR assay. In its TCRdb copy, this immuneACCESS table keeps in-frame sequences only and misses some clones. Where compared with another copy, unresolved V genes explain less than half of these, and the others have no known cause. The sample table shows roughly 30,000 clones, and 65% to 85% are seen once. 10% of the sample is taken by the ten largest. Sequenced material: blood, taken from a patient treated with checkpoint blockade. All receptors derive from a human donor with melanoma.

The CDR3 here is CASSLELDRGRVYEQYF. The CDR3 coding sequence is TGTGCCAGCAGCTTAGAATTGGACAGGGGGCGAGTATACGAGCAGTACTTC. This chain joins TRBV7-9 and TRBJ2-7; TRBD1 matches 11 bases. The CDR3 covers 17 residues. The V gene's germline CDR1 is SEHNR and CDR2 FQNEAQ (reference sequence). V was clipped by 1 base and J by 4 bases; unmatched bases: 9.

This chain connects TRBV6-4 to TRBJ1-3, with D unclear. The CDR3 is 15 amino acids. CDR1 and CDR2 (germline): MRHNA, SNTAGT. With 7 bases removed from V and 0 bases from J, the gap between germline ends came to 13 bases. This chain's CDR3 is CASNPGILSGNTIYF. DNA of the CDR3: TGTGCCAGCAACCCCGGGATTCTCTCTGGAAACACCATATATTTT.

This clone was found once. This chain links TRBV18 with TRBJ2-2; no clear D gene. CDR3 length equals 17 residues. Trimming shortened V by 3 bases and J by 3 bases, and 17 bases separated the two germline ends. Germline CDR1 KGHSH, CDR2 LQKENI. The CDR3: CASSPNSLPTYTGELFF. The CDR3 DNA is TGTGCCAGCTCACCGAACAGCCTTCCGACCTACACCGGGGAGCTGTTTTTT.

The genes are TRBV10-1 and TRBJ2-2; D ambiguous. Trimming removed 0 bases from V and 4 bases from J, with 12 bases in between. This CDR3 has 16 residues. Germline V gene lookup returns CDR1 WNHNN and CDR2 SYGVQD (reference sequence). CDR3 protein: CASSESRAGPTGELFF. Here the CDR3 DNA reads TGCGCCAGCAGTGAGTCTAGGGCAGGCCCCACCGGGGAGCTGTTTTTT.

The table lists this clone with a count of one. The rearrangement uses TRBV27 and TRBJ1-3, with D perhaps matching TRBD1 (5 bases). Germline lookup yields CDR1 MNHEY and CDR2 SMNVEV (reference sequence). CDR3 length: 14 residues. V was clipped by 8 bases and J by 3 bases, with 14 bases between them. The CDR3 here is CASGVGGIGNTIYF. In nucleotides, the CDR3 is TGTGCCAGCGGGGTGGGGGGAATTGGAAACACCATATATTTT.

The chain couples TRBV11-3 to TRBJ1-2; D uncertain. The germline gives CDR1 SGHNT, CDR2 YENEEA. This CDR3 is built from 14 residues. Trimming removed 0 bases from V and 3 bases from J, with 8 bases in between. CDR3 bases: TGTGCCAGCAGCTTAGACAACGTTTACTATGGCTACACCTTC. Protein product: CASSLDNVYYGYTF.

The chain couples TRBV10-2 to TRBJ1-4; D is unresolved. CDR1 and CDR2 from the germline V gene are WSHSY and SAAADI. V lost 3 bases and J lost 10, with 9 bases in between. CDR3 size: 12 residues. The CDR3 region is CASSENEGKLFF. In DNA, the CDR3 is TGCGCCAGCAGTGAAAATGAAGGAAAACTGTTTTTT.

V and J are TRBV19 and TRBJ2-7; 8 bases map to TRBD1. CDR1 is LNHDA, CDR2 SQIVND, per germline (reference sequence). CDR3 length equals 14 residues. V was pared by 1 base and J by 3 bases, with 2 bases of the junction left unmatched. CDR3 sequence (DNA): TGTGCCAGTAGTATAGGGACAGGGCGCTACGAGCAGTACTTC. Its protein product is CASSIGTGRYEQYF.

The chain couples TRBV19 to TRBJ1-5, with D perhaps matching TRBD1 (5 bases). Between the trimmed V and J ends, which lost 6 bases and 4 bases, there was a span of 16 bases. The CDR3 has 15 amino acids. Per the germline V gene, CDR1 is LNHDA and CDR2 is SQIVND (reference sequence). The CDR3 loop is CASRPPGVLNQPQHF. In DNA form, the CDR3 reads TGTGCCAGTAGACCCCCGGGGGTCTTGAATCAGCCCCAGCATTTT.

There are a few counts of this clone. The gene calls are TRBV29-1 and TRBJ2-7, with 9 bases identical to TRBD1. The V gene's germline CDR1 is SQVTM and CDR2 ANQGSEA. The CDR3 is 13 residues long. V was clipped by 5 bases and J by 2 bases; unmatched bases: 4. CDR3 sequence reads: CSVWTGDAYEQYF. In DNA form, the CDR3 reads TGCAGCGTTTGGACAGGGGACGCCTACGAGCAGTACTTC.

The rearrangement joins TRBV30 to TRBJ1-6; D uncertain. There are 17 residues in the CDR3. V lost 0 bases, J lost 0 bases, and 12 bases lay in between. Germline loops: CDR1 GTSNPN, CDR2 SVGIG (reference sequence). The CDR3 here is CAWSVLQTSSYNSPLHF. The CDR3 nucleotides are TGTGCCTGGAGTGTACTGCAGACGAGCTCCTATAATTCACCCCTCCACTTT.

V usage is TRBV9 and J usage is TRBJ1-1; a weak D match, TRBD1 (5 bases). CDR1 and CDR2 (germline): SGDLS, YYNGEE. This CDR3 is 15 amino acids long. Trimming removed 0 bases from V and 2 bases from J, with 11 bases in between. The CDR3 here is CASSVVAGGNTEAFF. The CDR3 bases are TGTGCCAGCAGCGTAGTCGCGGGGGGAAACACTGAAGCTTTCTTT.

This chain connects TRBV4-3 to TRBJ2-3; 15 bases align to TRBD2. Germline V gene lookup returns CDR1 LGHNA and CDR2 YSLEER. There are 15 residues in the CDR3. V lost 0 bases to trimming and J lost 14 bases; unmatched junction nucleotides: 6. The CDR3 region has the DNA TGCGCCAGCAGCCAAGATCGGACTAGCGGGGGGGCAATGTATTTT. This sequence encodes CASSQDRTSGGAMYF.

The gene calls are TRBV5-6 and TRBJ2-2, with 7 bases matching TRBD1. Germline V gene data show CDR1 as SGHDT and CDR2 as YYEEEE. The J segment lost 4 bases and the V segment lost 0 bases, leaving 3 bases of the junction unmatched. This CDR3 contains 15 residues. CDR3: CASSLGDRATGELFF. The CDR3 DNA reads as TGTGCCAGCAGCTTGGGTGACAGGGCCACCGGGGAGCTGTTTTTT.

V gene TRBV27 combines with J gene TRBJ1-1; D remains ambiguous. In germline, CDR1 is MNHEY, CDR2 SMNVEV (reference sequence). The CDR3 is 12 amino acids. Trimming removed 4 bases at V and 7 bases at J, with 10 bases between. CDR3 amino acids: CASSSRTLEAFF. CDR3 DNA: TGTGCCAGCAGTTCCCGAACGCTTGAAGCTTTCTTT.

The chain combines TRBV2 with TRBJ1-6; 7 positions agree with TRBD1. V lost 4 bases, J lost 6 bases, and 3 bases stayed unmatched. Per germline, CDR1 SNHLY and CDR2 FYNNEI. The CDR3 sequence is 14 residues long. CDR3 in DNA: TGTGCCAGCAGTGGACAGGGTCGTAATTCACCCCTCCACTTT. Its translation is CASSGQGRNSPLHF.

The count of this clone is one. The chain uses TRBV6-5 and TRBJ1-2; D unresolved. V was cut by 0 bases and J by 0 bases, with 2 bases left in between. Germline V gives CDR1 MNHEY, CDR2 SVGAGI. This CDR3 has 13 residues. The CDR3 sequence: CASSYSANYGYTF. The CDR3 bases are TGTGCCAGCAGTTACTCAGCTAACTATGGCTACACCTTC.

This chain connects TRBV27 to TRBJ2-7; D may be TRBD1 (6 bases). CDR1 is MNHEY, CDR2 SMNVEV, per germline (reference sequence). The ends were cut back, 0 bases at V and 0 bases at J, with 9 bases in the middle. There are 15 residues in the CDR3. The CDR3 DNA sequence: TGTGCCAGCAGTTTATCGACAGGTAGCTCCTACGAGCAGTACTTC. Translated: CASSLSTGSSYEQYF.

This chain links TRBV5-6 with TRBJ2-3; 9 nucleotides line up with TRBD1. The CDR3 length is 17 residues. Germline-derived CDR1 and CDR2 are SGHDT and YYEEEE. V trimming: 2 bases; J trimming: 5 bases; junction bases outside the gene matches: 12. In DNA, the CDR3 is TGTGCCAGCAGCTTACAGGGGGCAATACCCCCTAAAGATACGCAGTATTTT. This codes for CASSLQGAIPPKDTQYF.

This CDR3 reads CVSNQPSRTEAFF. The CDR3 bases are TGTGTCTCTAATCAACCCAGTAGGACTGAAGCTTTCTTT. The genes are TRBV28 and TRBJ1-1; no clear D. The CDR3 loop spans 13 amino acids. Looked up from germline, CDR1 is MDHEN and CDR2 is SYDVKM.

The rearrangement uses TRBV4-2 and TRBJ2-2; D is ambiguous. V gave up 1 base and J gave up 8 bases, with 8 bases separating them. Germline V lookup: CDR1 LGHNA, CDR2 YNFKEQ. The CDR3 loop spans 13 amino acids. The CDR3 coding sequence is TGTGCCAGCAGCCAAGTGGATGTGGGGGAGCTGTTTTTT. This gives the protein CASSQVDVGELFF.

Comment on this clone: At one of its ends the junction is not consistent with the germline gene, which may arise from a read error. The chain is built from TRBV11-2 and TRBJ2-1; D remains unclear. This CDR3 is built from 14 residues. Germline assignment: CDR1 SGHAT and CDR2 FQNNGV. For the CDR3, the DNA is TGTGCCAGCAGCTTAGATGGTGGAGCGACGGAACGAGTCTTC. Translation gives CASSLDGGATERVF.

V and J are TRBV11-2 and TRBJ2-7; 7 positions match TRBD1. After removal of 2 bases from V and 3 bases from J, the junction contained 1 base not matched to a gene. Germline CDR1 reads SGHAT; CDR2 reads FQNNGV. This CDR3 is built from 13 residues. CDR3 amino acids: CASSLNRGYEQYF. The CDR3 coding sequence is TGTGCCAGCAGCTTAAACAGGGGCTACGAGCAGTACTTC.

This rearrangement joins TRBV30 to TRBJ1-5, with 7 bases lining up with TRBD1. CDR3 length equals 16 residues. In germline, CDR1 is GTSNPN, CDR2 SVGIG (reference sequence). The ends lost 3 bases at V and 1 base at J; junction bases unmatched: 9. The CDR3 loop is CAWSAETGRSNQPQHF. As DNA, the CDR3 is TGTGCCTGGAGCGCCGAGACAGGGAGAAGCAATCAGCCCCAGCATTTT.

The genes are TRBV5-1 and TRBJ1-3, with unresolved D. Germline assignment: CDR1 SGHRS and CDR2 YFSETQ. The CDR3 totals 13 residues. The V and J ends lost 4 bases and 4 bases respectively, with 9 bases between them. CDR3 DNA sequence: TGCGCCAGCAGCCCGGACGGGGGAAACACCATATATTTT. It codes for CASSPDGGNTIYF.